This T cell receptor (beta chain) emerged from a study of coeliac disease. CDR3 length: 14 residues. The germline V gene encodes CDR1 MNHEY and CDR2 SVGAGI. The V end lost 2 bases, the J end lost 8 bases, and 10 bases lay between the germline ends. Sequencing was performed with immunoSEQ multiplex PCR; in TCRdb, only in-frame clones are kept and a portion is missing. The table lists about 4,400 clones, roughly 79% of them singletons. This rearrangement joins TRBV6-5 to TRBJ1-6; maybe TRBD1 (6 bases). Sequencing was done on a sample of lamina propria lymphocytes from the gut. This sequence originates from a woman younger than 30 with active celiac disease. CDR3 in DNA: TGTGCCAGCAGTTACGGGGCAGGGGATTCACCCCTCCACTTT. This translates into CASSYGAGDSPLHF.